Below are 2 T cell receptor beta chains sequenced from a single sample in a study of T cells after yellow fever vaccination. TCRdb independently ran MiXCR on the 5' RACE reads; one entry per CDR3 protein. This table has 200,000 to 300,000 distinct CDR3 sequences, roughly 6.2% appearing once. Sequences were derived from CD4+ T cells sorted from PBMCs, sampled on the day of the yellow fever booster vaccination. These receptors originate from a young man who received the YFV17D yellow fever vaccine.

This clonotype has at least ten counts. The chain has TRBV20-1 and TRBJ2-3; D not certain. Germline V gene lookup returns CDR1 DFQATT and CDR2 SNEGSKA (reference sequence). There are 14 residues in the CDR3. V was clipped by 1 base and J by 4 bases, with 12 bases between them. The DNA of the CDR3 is TGCAGTGCTAGAGTCCCGTCCTCGTCAGATACGCAGTATTTT. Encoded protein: CSARVPSSSDTQYF.

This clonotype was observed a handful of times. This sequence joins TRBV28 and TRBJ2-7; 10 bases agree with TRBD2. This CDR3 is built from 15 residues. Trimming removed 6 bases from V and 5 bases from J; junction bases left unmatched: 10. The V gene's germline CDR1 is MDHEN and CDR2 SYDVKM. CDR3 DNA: TGTGCCAGCAGAATAAGCGGGAGGGGATCCCACGAGCAGTACTTC. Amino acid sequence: CASRISGRGSHEQYF.